Presented here are 16 T cell receptor beta chains from one specimen sequenced in a study of PD-L1 blockade in urothelial cancer. As for time point: peripheral blood 6 weeks after treatment start. This table comes from immunoSEQ multiplex PCR, and its TCRdb copy is limited to in-frame clones, with some not included. The sample contains under 150,000 clones, approximately 90% of which appear only once. The sample here was PBMCs, taken around atezolizumab (anti-PD-L1) treatment. The receptors here all came from a man aged 55 to 69 with urothelial cancer.

V gene TRBV18 combines with J gene TRBJ2-3; 8 positions agree with TRBD1. This CDR3 has 14 residues. Germline assignment: CDR1 KGHSH and CDR2 LQKENI. Germline trimming cut 5 bases from V and 3 bases from J; bases unmatched to any gene: 4. The CDR3 nucleotides are TGTGCCAGCTCAGACAGGGGTTCAACAGATACGCAGTATTTT. Protein: CASSDRGSTDTQYF. Drawing the rest from reference TRBV18 and TRBJ2-3, the complete variable domain is NAGVMQNPRHLVRRRGQEARLRCSPMKGHSHVYWYRQLPEEGLKFMVYLQKENIIDESGMPKERFSAEFPKEGPSILRIQQVVRGDSAAYFCASSDRGSTDTQYFGPGTRLTVL.

The gene calls are TRBV11-3 and TRBJ2-3, with TRBD2 matching over 7 bases. Germline-derived CDR1 and CDR2 are SGHNT and YENEEA. J gave up 4 bases and V 7 bases, and 8 bases lay outside the gene matches. The CDR3 totals 14 residues. The DNA of the CDR3 is TGTGCCAGCACCCTCGTGGCGGGGGCAGATACGCAGTATTTT. Residues: CASTLVAGADTQYF.

The rearrangement links TRBV6-5 to TRBJ2-7, with D unclear. Trimming cost V 4 bases and J 5 bases, with 12 bases left between them. The CDR3 sequence is 13 residues long. Germline values: CDR1 MNHEY, CDR2 SVGAGI. CDR3 region: CASSLARRNEQYF. In DNA form, the CDR3 reads TGTGCCAGCAGTTTAGCACGACGTAACGAGCAGTACTTC.

The V and J genes are TRBV18 and TRBJ2-7; TRBD1 matches at 7 bases. Germline values: CDR1 KGHSH, CDR2 LQKENI. The trim removed 2 bases at V and 2 bases at J, leaving 6 bases unmatched. This CDR3 has 15 residues. The CDR3 sequence: CASSPAAGGTYEQYF. The CDR3 region has the DNA TGTGCCAGCTCACCAGCGGCAGGGGGTACCTACGAGCAGTACTTC.

The chain employs TRBV11-3 and TRBJ2-1; TRBD2 is a possible D gene (7 bases). The CDR3 is made up of 16 amino acids. Germline-derived CDR1 and CDR2 are SGHNT and YENEEA. The V end was cut by 6 bases, the J end by 5 bases, with 20 bases between. CDR3 nucleotides: TGTGCCAGCAGTGTTAGCCGGGGGGCCATCAACAATGAGCAGTTCTTC. Protein sequence: CASSVSRGAINNEQFF.

J is TRBJ2-1 and V is TRBV6-5, with 7 bases identical to TRBD1. The CDR3 loop spans 14 amino acids. V lost 0 bases and J lost 9; bases outside the gene matches: 5. Germline CDR1 and CDR2: MNHEY and SVGAGI. The CDR3: CASSYSQGDSEQFF. The CDR3 nucleotides are TGTGCCAGCAGTTACTCTCAGGGGGACAGTGAGCAGTTCTTC.

The chain couples TRBV18 to TRBJ1-1, with TRBD1 matching over 11 bases. This CDR3 region has 15 residues. The V gene's germline CDR1 is KGHSH and CDR2 LQKENI. Losses at the gene ends were 3 bases for V and 3 bases for J; bases not matched to a gene: 3. For the CDR3, the DNA is TGTGCCAGCTCACCGCAGGGACAGGGGGACACTGAAGCTTTCTTT. Amino acid sequence: CASSPQGQGDTEAFF.

The CDR3 nucleotides read TGTGCCAGCAGCTTAACCCCCAACGGGGGCACTGAAGCTTTCTTT. This translates into CASSLTPNGGTEAFF. The chain links TRBV13 to TRBJ1-1; D is perhaps TRBD1 (5 bases). Germline CDR1 and CDR2: PRHDT and FYEKMQ (reference sequence). Trimming pared 2 bases from V and 4 bases from J, leaving 14 bases between. The CDR3 runs 15 residues.

This clone came up a few times. The J gene is TRBJ2-5, the V gene TRBV2; 13 bases match TRBD2. CDR1 is SNHLY and CDR2 is FYNNEI in the germline V gene. The CDR3 runs 15 residues. Trimming removed 2 bases from V and 4 bases from J; junction bases left unmatched: 1. The CDR3 is CASSERTSGGETQYF. DNA for the CDR3: TGTGCCAGCAGTGAAAGGACTAGCGGGGGAGAGACCCAGTACTTC.

The rearrangement joins TRBV14 to TRBJ1-2; a possible D gene is TRBD1 (6 bases). Trimming shortened V by 2 bases and J by 4 bases, and 11 bases separated the two germline ends. The CDR3 consists of 14 residues. CDR1 is SGHDN and CDR2 is FVKESK in the germline V gene. CDR3 DNA: TGTGCCAGCAGCCAACTCGACAGGTCCTATGGCTACACCTTC. This sequence encodes CASSQLDRSYGYTF. The variable domain in full, with the rest retrieved from reference TRBV14 and TRBJ1-2, is EAGVTQFPSHSVIEKGQTVTLRCDPISGHDNLYWYRRVMGKEIKFLLHFVKESKQDESGMPNNRFLAERTGGTYSTLKVQPAELEDSGVYFCASSQLDRSYGYTFGSGTRLTVV.

As DNA, the CDR3 is TGTGCCAGCAGTGAGGTTGTCAGCGGACTAGATGGAGATACGCAGTATTTT. As protein: CASSEVVSGLDGDTQYF. This sequence joins TRBV6-1 and TRBJ2-3, with 7 positions matching TRBD2. Germline V gene sequence: CDR1 MNHNS, CDR2 SASEGT. The J segment lost 5 bases and the V segment lost 3 bases, leaving 14 bases of the junction unmatched. The CDR3 spans 17 residues.

This chain connects TRBV28 to TRBJ2-2, with TRBD2 matching 7 bases. CDR1 and CDR2 from the germline V gene are MDHEN and SYDVKM. The CDR3 length is 15 residues. Germline trimming cut 3 bases from V and 0 bases from J; bases unmatched to any gene: 1. The CDR3, as DNA: TGTGCCAGCAGTTTTCTAGCGGCGAACACCGGGGAGCTGTTTTTT. It specifies CASSFLAANTGELFF.

This clone was observed a single time. CDR3 protein: CACRTSGSNEQFF. CDR3 coding DNA: TGTGCCTGCCGGACTAGCGGTTCAAATGAGCAGTTCTTC. The rearrangement links TRBV7-3 to TRBJ2-1; 10 nucleotides agree with TRBD2. Losses at the gene ends were 11 bases for V and 7 bases for J; bases not matched to a gene: 8. Germline CDR1 SGHTA, CDR2 FQGTGA. The CDR3 is made up of 13 amino acids.

J is TRBJ2-1 and V is TRBV4-1; 9 nucleotides line up with TRBD1. Per the germline V gene, CDR1 is MGHRA and CDR2 is YSYEKL. This CDR3 is built from 17 residues. After removal of 6 bases from V and 4 bases from J, the junction contained 13 bases not matched to a gene. CDR3 amino acids: CASSYRVRGQGYNEQFF. CDR3 sequence (DNA): TGCGCCAGCAGTTACCGGGTTAGGGGACAGGGATACAATGAGCAGTTCTTC.

V gene TRBV28 combines with J gene TRBJ1-2; D is unresolved. Between the trimmed V and J ends, which lost 2 bases and 4 bases, there was a span of 8 bases. The length of the CDR3 is 13 residues. The germline V gene encodes CDR1 MDHEN and CDR2 SYDVKM. The CDR3 spells CASSLGYFYGYTF. The CDR3 bases are TGTGCCAGCAGTTTAGGTTACTTCTATGGCTACACCTTC.

The chain has TRBV27 and TRBJ1-1; 10 bases map to TRBD1. Germline assignment: CDR1 MNHEY and CDR2 SMNVEV (reference sequence). V trimming: 2 bases; J trimming: 0 bases; junction bases outside the gene matches: 6. The CDR3 is 17 amino acids. CDR3 sequence reads: CASSLRQGAEVNTEAFF. The CDR3 DNA reads TGTGCCAGCAGTTTACGACAGGGGGCTGAAGTGAACACTGAAGCTTTCTTT.